This T cell receptor (beta chain) stems from a study of shared clonotypes between healthy human individuals. The CDR3 is 15 amino acids. Germline lookup yields CDR1 LNHNV and CDR2 YYDKDF (reference sequence). V lost 3 bases, J lost 4 bases, and 15 bases lay in between. CD45RO-negative CD8 cells positively selected for CCR7 made up the naive population, which excluded terminally differentiated effector memory CD45RA+ cells. Clones were read by immunoSEQ multiplex PCR, and TCRdb kept only the in-frame ones, dropping some. Of 450,000 to 700,000 clones in the sample, around 95% were seen once. The receptor's source is a woman in her twenties or thirties in good health. The V gene is TRBV15, the J gene TRBJ1-2, with D uncertain. The sequenced material came from naive CD8+ T cells sorted from blood. The CDR3 nucleotides read TGTGCCACCAGCAGCGACGTTACAGCCTTCTATGGCTACACCTTC. Amino acids: CATSSDVTAFYGYTF.